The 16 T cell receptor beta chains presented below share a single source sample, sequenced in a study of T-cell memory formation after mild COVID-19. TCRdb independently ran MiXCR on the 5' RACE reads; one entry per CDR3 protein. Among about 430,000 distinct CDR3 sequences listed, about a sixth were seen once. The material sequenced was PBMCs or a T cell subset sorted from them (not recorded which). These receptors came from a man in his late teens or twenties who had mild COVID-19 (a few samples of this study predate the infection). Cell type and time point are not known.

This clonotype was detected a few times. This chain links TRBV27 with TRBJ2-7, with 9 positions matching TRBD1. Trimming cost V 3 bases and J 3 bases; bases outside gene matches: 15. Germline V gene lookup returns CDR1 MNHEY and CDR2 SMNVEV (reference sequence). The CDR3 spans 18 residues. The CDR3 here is CASSFSGTGSTRNYEQYF. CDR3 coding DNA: TGTGCCAGCAGTTTCTCCGGGACAGGGTCGACGAGGAACTACGAGCAGTACTTC.

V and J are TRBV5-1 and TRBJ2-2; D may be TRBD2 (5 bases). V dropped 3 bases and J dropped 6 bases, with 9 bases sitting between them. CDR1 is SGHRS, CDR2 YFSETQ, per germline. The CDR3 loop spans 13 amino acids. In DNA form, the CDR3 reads TGCGCCAGCAGCTCGTCGAGGGCCGGGGAGCTGTTTTTT. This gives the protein CASSSSRAGELFF. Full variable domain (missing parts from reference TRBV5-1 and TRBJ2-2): KAGVTQTPRYLIKTRGQQVTLSCSPISGHRSVSWYQQTPGQGLQFLFEYFSETQRNKGNFPGRFSGRQFSNSRSEMNVSTLELGDSALYLCASSSSRAGELFFGEGSRLTVL.

CDR3: CASSIGQADGELFF. CDR3 nucleotides: TGCGCCAGCAGCATAGGACAGGCAGACGGGGAGCTGTTTTTT. This chain connects TRBV5-1 to TRBJ2-2, with TRBD1 matching over 7 bases. CDR3 length: 14 amino acids. The germline CDR1 and CDR2 sequences are SGHRS and YFSETQ. V was pared by 4 bases and J by 7 bases, with 7 bases of the junction left unmatched.

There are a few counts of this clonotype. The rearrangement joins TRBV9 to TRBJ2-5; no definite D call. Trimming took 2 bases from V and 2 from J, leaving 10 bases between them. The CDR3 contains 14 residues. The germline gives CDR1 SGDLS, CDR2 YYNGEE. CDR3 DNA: TGTGCCAGCAGCGTGGCAGGAAATCAAGAGACCCAGTACTTC. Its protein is CASSVAGNQETQYF.

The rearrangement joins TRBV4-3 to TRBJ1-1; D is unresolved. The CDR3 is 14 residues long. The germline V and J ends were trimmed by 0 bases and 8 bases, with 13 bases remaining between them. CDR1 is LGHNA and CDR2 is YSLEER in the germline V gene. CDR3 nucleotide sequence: TGCGCCAGCAGCCAAGATGGTAGGGTACGGGAAGCTTTCTTT. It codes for CASSQDGRVREAFF.

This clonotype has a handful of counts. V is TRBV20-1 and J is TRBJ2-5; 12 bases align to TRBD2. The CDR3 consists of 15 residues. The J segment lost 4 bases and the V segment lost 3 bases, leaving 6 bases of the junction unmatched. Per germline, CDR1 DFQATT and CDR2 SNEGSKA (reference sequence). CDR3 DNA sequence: TGCAGTGCTAGGTTGCTAGCGGGGGGGCGAGAGACCCAGTACTTC. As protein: CSARLLAGGRETQYF.

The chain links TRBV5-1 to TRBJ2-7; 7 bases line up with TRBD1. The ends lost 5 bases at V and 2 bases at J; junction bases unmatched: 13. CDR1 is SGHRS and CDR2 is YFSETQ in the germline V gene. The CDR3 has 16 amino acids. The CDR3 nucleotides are TGCGCCAGCAGTTGCGAGGGGACAGCGATAGCCTACGAGCAGTACGTC. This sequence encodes CASSCEGTAIAYEQYV.

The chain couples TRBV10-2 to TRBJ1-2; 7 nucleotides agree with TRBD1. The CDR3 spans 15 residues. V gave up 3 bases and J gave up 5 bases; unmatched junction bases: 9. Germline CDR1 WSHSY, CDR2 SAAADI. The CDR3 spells CASSDSRQGKYGYTF. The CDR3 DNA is TGCGCCAGCAGTGACTCTCGACAGGGCAAATATGGCTACACCTTC.

This CDR3 reads CSVPGQSNYGYTF. CDR3 nucleotide sequence: TGCAGCGTTCCGGGACAGTCTAACTATGGCTACACCTTC. The V gene is TRBV29-1, the J gene TRBJ1-2; TRBD1 matches 7 bases. Losses at the gene ends were 5 bases for V and 0 bases for J; bases not matched to a gene: 3. Germline CDR1 and CDR2: SQVTM and ANQGSEA. The CDR3 totals 13 residues.

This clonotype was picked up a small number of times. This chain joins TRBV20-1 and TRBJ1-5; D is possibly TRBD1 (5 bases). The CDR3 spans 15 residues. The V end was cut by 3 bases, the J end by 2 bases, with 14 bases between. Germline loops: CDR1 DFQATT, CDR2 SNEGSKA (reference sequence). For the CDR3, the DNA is TGCAGTGCTAGCCTGGGGGGATCGGGCAATCAGCCCCAGCATTTT. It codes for CSASLGGSGNQPQHF.

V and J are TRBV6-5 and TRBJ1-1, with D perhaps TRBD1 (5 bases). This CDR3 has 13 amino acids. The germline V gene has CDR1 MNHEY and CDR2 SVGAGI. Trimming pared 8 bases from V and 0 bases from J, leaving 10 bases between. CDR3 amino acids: CASHGTVNTEAFF. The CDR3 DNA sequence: TGTGCCAGCCACGGGACGGTGAACACTGAAGCTTTCTTT.

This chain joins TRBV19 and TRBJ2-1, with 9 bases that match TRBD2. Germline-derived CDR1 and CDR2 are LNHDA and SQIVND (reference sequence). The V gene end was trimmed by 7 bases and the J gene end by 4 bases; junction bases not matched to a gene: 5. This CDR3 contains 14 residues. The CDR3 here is CASKERGAYNEQFF. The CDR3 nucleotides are TGTGCCAGTAAGGAGCGGGGGGCTTACAATGAGCAGTTCTTC.

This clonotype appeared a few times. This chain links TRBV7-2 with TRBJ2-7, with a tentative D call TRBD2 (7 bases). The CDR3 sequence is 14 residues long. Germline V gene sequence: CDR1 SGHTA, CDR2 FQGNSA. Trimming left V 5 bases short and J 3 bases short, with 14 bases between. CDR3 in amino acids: CASSLRGGGYEQYF. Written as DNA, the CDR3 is TGTGCCAGCAGCCTAAGGGGGGGAGGCTACGAGCAGTACTTC.

CDR3 in DNA: TGCGCCAGCAGCGTCGGACAGGGGCGCTACTCACCCCTCCACTTT. Its translation: CASSVGQGRYSPLHF. The V and J genes are TRBV5-1 and TRBJ1-6; 9 nucleotides align to TRBD1. The trim removed 4 bases at V and 10 bases at J, leaving 9 bases unmatched. Germline V lookup: CDR1 SGHRS, CDR2 YFSETQ. This CDR3 contains 15 residues.

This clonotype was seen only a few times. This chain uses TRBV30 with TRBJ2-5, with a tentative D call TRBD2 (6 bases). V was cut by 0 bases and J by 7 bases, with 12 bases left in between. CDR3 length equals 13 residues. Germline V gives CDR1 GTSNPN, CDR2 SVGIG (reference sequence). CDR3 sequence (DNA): TGTGCCTGGAGTGTAGGAGGGTTTGGGACCCAGTACTTC. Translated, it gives CAWSVGGFGTQYF.

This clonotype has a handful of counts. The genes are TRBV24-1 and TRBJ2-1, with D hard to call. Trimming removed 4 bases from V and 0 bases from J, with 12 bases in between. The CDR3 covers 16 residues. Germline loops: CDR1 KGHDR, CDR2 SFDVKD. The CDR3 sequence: CATSDQDLGSYNEQFF. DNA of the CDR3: TGTGCCACCAGTGACCAAGATTTAGGCTCCTACAATGAGCAGTTCTTC.